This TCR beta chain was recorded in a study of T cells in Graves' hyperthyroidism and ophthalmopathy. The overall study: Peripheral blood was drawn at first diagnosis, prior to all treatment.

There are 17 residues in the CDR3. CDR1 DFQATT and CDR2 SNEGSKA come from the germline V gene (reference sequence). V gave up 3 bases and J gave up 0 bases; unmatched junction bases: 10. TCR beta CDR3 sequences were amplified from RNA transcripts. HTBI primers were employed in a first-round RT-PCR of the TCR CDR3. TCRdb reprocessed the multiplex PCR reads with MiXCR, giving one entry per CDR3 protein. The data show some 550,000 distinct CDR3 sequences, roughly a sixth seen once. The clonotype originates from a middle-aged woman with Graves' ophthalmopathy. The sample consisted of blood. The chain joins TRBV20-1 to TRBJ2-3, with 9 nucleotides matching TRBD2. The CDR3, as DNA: TGCAGTGCTAGTAACCCGCGACTAGCGGTTAGCACAGATACGCAGTATTTT. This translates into CSASNPRLAVSTDTQYF.